Given below is one T cell receptor (beta chain) in context. These data are taken from a study of blood T cell repertoires in COVID-19. Study at large: Acute and convalescent COVID-19 samples came from the United States, Italy and Spain.

Original analysis: Quantification of nucleated cells was approximated via reference gene primer amplification. Only in-frame clones appear in the TCRdb table, and some are missing; sequencing was by immunoSEQ multiplex PCR. D and trimming come from the DNA, and the V and J calls and clone size come from that table. The sample lists about 210,000 clones; roughly 85% were seen once. The Seattle site enrolled patients during active infection and followed them longitudinally. Material for sequencing was peripheral blood. The sequence was collected from a man aged 45 to 65 with COVID-19, enrolled during active disease.

Written as DNA, the CDR3 is TGTGCCTGTAAAGGACAGGTGGGAGGTAATTCACCCCTCCACTTT. As protein: CACKGQVGGNSPLHF. The chain recombines TRBV30 with TRBJ1-6; 7 positions match TRBD1. V lost 6 bases and J lost 6; bases outside the gene matches: 11. The CDR3 length is 15 residues. Looked up from germline, CDR1 is GTSNPN and CDR2 is SVGIG (reference sequence). The full variable domain, rest sourced from reference TRBV30 and TRBJ1-6, is SQTIHQWPATLVQPVGSPLSLECTVEGTSNPNLYWYRQAAGRGLQLLFYSVGIGQISSEVPQNLSASRPQDRQFILSSKKLLLSDSGFYLCACKGQVGGNSPLHFGNGTRLTVT.